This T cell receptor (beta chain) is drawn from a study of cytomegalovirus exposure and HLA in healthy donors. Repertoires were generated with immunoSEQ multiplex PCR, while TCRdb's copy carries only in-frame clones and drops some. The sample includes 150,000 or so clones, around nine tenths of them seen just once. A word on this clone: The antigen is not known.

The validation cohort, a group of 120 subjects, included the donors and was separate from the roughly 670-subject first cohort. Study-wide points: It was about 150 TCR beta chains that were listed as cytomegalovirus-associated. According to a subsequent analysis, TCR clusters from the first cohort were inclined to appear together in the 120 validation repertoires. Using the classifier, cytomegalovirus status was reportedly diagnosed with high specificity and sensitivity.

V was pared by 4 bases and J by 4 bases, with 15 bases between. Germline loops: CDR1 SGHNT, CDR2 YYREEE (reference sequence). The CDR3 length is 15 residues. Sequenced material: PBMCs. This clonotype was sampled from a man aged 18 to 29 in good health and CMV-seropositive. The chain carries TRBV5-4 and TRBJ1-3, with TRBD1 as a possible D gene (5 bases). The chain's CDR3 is CASSQRGGTGNTIYF. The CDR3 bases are TGTGCCAGCAGCCAGCGGGGGGGAACGGGAAACACCATATATTTT.